Shown below are 2 T cell receptor beta chains from a single sample sequenced in a study of PD-1 blockade in mismatch repair-deficient tumors (dated by TCRdb to about 2017). Library method: the immunoSEQ multiplex PCR assay. This immuneACCESS table, as held by TCRdb, lists in-frame sequences with V and J called but not all clones. Of the missing ones, under half trace to an unresolved V gene in checked studies; the others have no known cause. The sample table holds under 85,000 clones, of which around four fifths were seen once. 4.5% to 6% of the sample is taken by the ten largest. The sequencing here drew on peripheral blood, taken 2 weeks after starting pembrolizumab. Receptor source: an adult with mismatch repair-deficient cancer.

The chain employs TRBV2 and TRBJ1-1, with D tentatively TRBD1 (6 bases). This CDR3 contains 13 residues. Germline V gives CDR1 SNHLY, CDR2 FYNNEI. The V gene lost 6 bases and the J gene lost 5 bases, with 13 bases spanning the gap. CDR3 loop: CASSPEGGTEAFF. The DNA for the CDR3 is TGTGCCAGCAGCCCGGAGGGGGGGACTGAAGCTTTCTTT.

The DNA for the CDR3 is TGCAGCGTTGAAGATCCCCCGGGACAGGGGAACCTAAAGCAGTACTTC. Its protein product is CSVEDPPGQGNLKQYF. V gene TRBV29-1 combines with J gene TRBJ2-7; 10 bases line up with TRBD1. Trimming cost V 0 bases and J 8 bases; bases outside gene matches: 13. The CDR3 consists of 16 residues. In germline, CDR1 is SQVTM, CDR2 ANQGSEA.